This T cell receptor (beta chain) was retrieved from a study of identical twins. Study observations and caveats: Within cord blood, abundant beta clonotypes carried fewer insertions, but memory repertoires showed no such trend.

TCRdb re-called the 5' RACE reads with MiXCR, one entry per CDR3 protein. The data contain 1.5 million to 2 million distinct CDR3 sequences, around 33% of them singletons. This clonotype was recorded a few times. Its specificity is unknown. The CDR3 consists of 17 residues. Germline V CDR1 and CDR2: ENHRY, SYGVKD. Trimming at V came to 8 bases and at J to 0 bases, leaving 8 bases not matched to a gene. J is TRBJ1-6 and V is TRBV10-3; TRBD1 aligns across 9 bases. Sample: cord blood. This clonotype originated in a newborn girl in good health. The CDR3 loop reads CAIGSGTGSSYNSPLHF. The CDR3 DNA sequence: TGTGCCATCGGTTCCGGGACAGGGAGCTCCTATAATTCACCCCTCCACTTT.